This T cell receptor beta chain was found in a study of CD8 T cells in Susac syndrome. Study results and limitations: Where Susac syndrome CD4+ T cell repertoires were concerned, no clonal expansion was evident.

There are 17 residues in the CDR3. Germline V CDR1 and CDR2: GTSNPN, SVGIG (reference sequence). The trim removed 2 bases at V and 1 base at J, leaving 8 bases unmatched. Reverse transcription of about 0.45 to 1 ug RNA was performed with random hexamers. One entry per CDR3 protein, called by TCRdb with MiXCR from the immunoSEQ multiplex PCR reads. The sample has more than 100,000 distinct CDR3 sequences, approximately 96% seen once. Points on this clonotype: What it binds is unknown.

The V gene is TRBV30, the J gene TRBJ2-6, with TRBD1 matching over 7 bases. The sample comprised CD4+ T cells from PBMCs. The clonotype originates from a human donor with Susac syndrome. In DNA form, the CDR3 reads TGTGCCTGGAGTAGCGTACAGGGGAGATCTGGGGCCAACGTCCTGACTTTC. Translation gives CAWSSVQGRSGANVLTF.